This T cell receptor (beta chain) was retrieved from a study of OX40 agonist ivuxolimab in advanced cancers. Study-level points and caveats: At 0.1 to 3.0 mg/kg, CD4+ and CD8+ blood T cells expanded clonally by week 6.

As to this clone: No antigen is known for it.

Profiling relied on immunoSEQ multiplex PCR, and the TCRdb table lists in-frame clones only, not all of them. The table lists under 150,000 clones, just over 90% of them singletons. The V gene lost 0 bases and the J gene lost 3 bases, with 12 bases spanning the gap. Germline lookup yields CDR1 MNHNY and CDR2 SVGAGI (reference sequence). This CDR3 has 15 amino acids. The clonotype was recovered from an adult with an advanced solid tumor such as melanoma, head and neck, liver or kidney cancer. The rearrangement joins TRBV6-6 to TRBJ2-7, with D tentatively TRBD1 or TRBD2 (6 bases each). The input for sequencing was CD4+ or CD8+ T cells sorted from blood, taken in a trial of the OX40 agonist ivuxolimab. The CDR3: CASSYSRGQVYEQYF. CDR3 bases: TGTGCCAGCAGTTACTCCCGGGGGCAGGTCTACGAGCAGTACTTC.